The rows below give T cell receptor beta chains drawn from one sample of a study of control samples from healthy donors and cancer patients. Sequenced by immunoSEQ multiplex PCR; TCRdb stores in-frame clones only, minus some. The repertoire holds some 150,000 clones, with roughly nine tenths as singletons. The sample was blood. The receptors come from a man younger than 30 in good health. Each CDR3 is given with its conserved first and last residue. A D gene is named only where the DNA matches it firmly.

d_gene: TRBD1
j_gene: TRBJ2-7
v_gene: TRBV2
CDR3aa: CASRDRDSYEQYF
CDR3nt: TGTGCCAGCAGGGACAGGGACTCCTACGAGCAGTACTTC

d_gene: NA
j_gene: TRBJ1-2
v_gene: TRBV29-1
CDR3aa: CSVAQGVYGYTF
CDR3nt: TGCAGCGTTGCACAGGGCGTCTATGGCTACACCTTC

d_gene: NA
j_gene: TRBJ1-6
v_gene: TRBV3-1/TRBV3-2
CDR3aa: CASSQGGSSPLHF
CDR3nt: TGTGCCAGCAGCCAAGGGGGGAGTTCACCCCTCCACTTT

d_gene: NA
j_gene: TRBJ2-2
v_gene: TRBV7-7
CDR3aa: CASSLSRADTGELFF
CDR3nt: TGTGCCAGCAGCTTGAGTAGGGCTGACACCGGGGAGCTGTTTTTT

d_gene: NA
j_gene: TRBJ1-4
v_gene: TRBV7-9
CDR3aa: CASSPEAATNEKLFF
CDR3nt: TGTGCCAGCAGCCCGGAAGCTGCAACTAATGAAAAACTGTTTTTT

d_gene: NA
j_gene: TRBJ2-1
v_gene: TRBV11-2
CDR3aa: CASSLVQATEASYNEQFF
CDR3nt: TGTGCCAGCAGCTTAGTGCAAGCTACTGAGGCCTCCTACAATGAGCAGTTCTTC

d_gene: NA
j_gene: TRBJ2-6
v_gene: TRBV28
CDR3aa: CASSSHTGANVLTF
CDR3nt: TGTGCCAGCAGCTCCCACACCGGGGCCAACGTCCTGACTTTC

d_gene: TRBD1
j_gene: TRBJ2-5
v_gene: TRBV19
CDR3aa: CASRTGGAETQYF
CDR3nt: TGTGCCAGTAGGACAGGGGGCGCGGAGACCCAGTACTTC

d_gene: TRBD2
j_gene: TRBJ2-2
v_gene: TRBV9
CDR3aa: CASSASGVSTGELFF
CDR3nt: TGTGCCAGCAGCGCTAGCGGGGTTTCCACCGGGGAGCTGTTTTTT

d_gene: TRBD2
j_gene: TRBJ2-1
v_gene: TRBV4-1
CDR3aa: CASSQDQGGGVYNEQFF
CDR3nt: TGCGCCAGCAGCCAAGATCAGGGCGGGGGGGTCTACAATGAGCAGTTCTTC

d_gene: NA
j_gene: TRBJ2-7
v_gene: TRBV7-8
CDR3aa: CASSMHGVSPYEQYF
CDR3nt: TGTGCCAGCAGCATGCACGGGGTGAGTCCCTACGAGCAGTACTTC

d_gene: TRBD1
j_gene: TRBJ1-6
v_gene: TRBV5-1
CDR3aa: CASSLVGTGANSPLHF
CDR3nt: TGCGCCAGCAGCTTGGTTGGTACAGGGGCTAATTCACCCCTCCACTTT

d_gene: NA
j_gene: TRBJ1-4
v_gene: TRBV5-1
CDR3aa: CASSLGGNEKLFF
CDR3nt: TGCGCCAGCAGCTTGGGGGGGAATGAAAAACTGTTTTTT